This T cell receptor (beta chain) appears in the sequencing data of a study of cytomegalovirus exposure and HLA in healthy donors (dated by TCRdb to 2017 to 2019). Context from the whole study: According to an earlier analysis of a few hundred of the donors, about 190 million T cells yielded 90 million to 130 million unique TCR beta sequences and 250 to 350 Gb of sequence data. An early release covering about 600 HLA-typed donors comprised about 300 gigabases of sequencing data and tens of millions of unique TCR sequences. Among the roughly 400 genotyped donors, more than 70% belonged to the genetic ancestry cluster associated with self-reported Caucasian donors. The study aimed to test whether signatures of past pathogen exposure could be identified by cataloging public T cell receptors. The study profiled the T cell repertoires of some 610 subjects by immunosequencing and related them to cytomegalovirus serostatus. Besides the first cohort of roughly 660 subjects, a separate validation cohort made up of around 120 different subjects was used. To predict cytomegalovirus infection status, the study combined high-throughput TCR immunosequencing, statistical association of individual TCRs with disease status, and machine learning. In a later analysis, previously published TCR beta repertoires from 500 to 750 donors were re-analyzed and high-resolution HLA genotyping was added so that TCR occurrence patterns could be studied. Rather than using new phenotypic data, the later analysis identified candidate immune exposures from TCR beta sequences and from how often those sequences occurred across donors. An earlier analysis of several hundred of the donors applied high-throughput TCR beta sequencing to assess whether each TCR beta V gene segment acted as functional or pseudogenic. Donor age, sex, ethnicity and CMV serostatus were compiled together with the repertoire data. A later genetic analysis used genome-wide SNP genotypes for about three fifths of the 666 donors, treating that subset as a discovery cohort. Every repertoire in the discovery cohort had been generated on one and the same sequencing platform. HLA typing included class I and class II loci at four-digit resolution. Typing coverage varied by locus: roughly 629-640 donors for A, B, C, DRB1 and DQB1; roughly 560 for DQA1; around 610 for DPA1; under 490 for DPB1. About 5 DR-DQ haplotypes were handled as single units for association and clustering, since linkage in the cohort was strong. Among 300 to 500 genotyped donors of the cohort, an average of around 250,000 unique TCR beta nucleotide sequences was sequenced per donor, of which 15% to 20% were non-productive.

Broader findings and caveats from the paper: Because counts were too low, seventeen rarely observed V segments, including chromosome 9 orphons, were left out of the earlier analysis of 587 of the donors. Only TCR beta chains were sequenced in this cohort, and the absence of alpha or paired-chain data limited detectable features. A further reported finding was that TCR beta sequences accurately predicted the HLA-A and HLA-B alleles for most subjects in the first cohort. Most TCR sequences were observed very rarely across donors, whereas some public TCRs were present in many individuals. In a later analysis, HLA-associated TCR beta chains were found to be more clonally expanded and to have lower generation probabilities than equally common non-associated chains. The study listed 150 to 200 TCR beta chains as associated with cytomegalovirus. Cytomegalovirus status was reported to be diagnosed by the classifier with high specificity and sensitivity in both the original and validation cohorts. According to a later analysis, most CMV-associated TCR beta chains appeared to be HLA-restricted, and the HLA associations seemed to be driven largely by CMV exposure. The authors suggested that the approach could potentially be extended to other disease states and immunological phenotypes. Specific HLA alleles were associated with 15,000 to 20,000 TCR beta sequences at a false discovery rate of 0.05 in a later analysis. A later analysis reported that several top co-occurrence clusters appeared linked to parvovirus B19, influenza, CMV and Epstein-Barr virus. Because HLA typing was unavailable for some donors at each locus, only the typed subset was used in association tests. A later genetic analysis associated a missense DCLRE1C variant with V-gene and J-gene trimming of TCR beta chains, and an independent cohort replicated the association. The only immune exposure information available for the cohort was CMV serostatus. Some IMGT-functional V segments, including TRBV6-2 and TRBV6-3, could not be told apart with the 87-base-pair reads, so those segments were excluded. A later analysis found that TCR association rates varied across HLA loci, with DRB1 alleles showing the most associated TCRs and HLA-C alleles the fewest. Roughly uniform sequencing depth across donors was assumed in presence/absence analyses, although this assumption may not hold. The sequencing pipeline was judged likely to have produced a cluster of highly shared sequence variants as a technical artifact. When HLA alleles, especially DR and DQ, strongly co-occurred, TCR associations were difficult to assign to individual alleles. An earlier analysis of around 500 of the donors showed that most TCR beta V segments appeared in productive rearrangements either about 87% or about 30% of the time, which broadly matched IMGT annotations. Linkage disequilibrium might explain the correlated functional status among segregating V segments, but an unknown experimental factor could not be ruled out. A later genetic analysis reported fewer N-insertions in productive TCRs among donors in an Asian-associated ancestry cluster than the roughly 700-donor mean. In vitro tests confirmed that a few of the cytomegalovirus-associated TCR beta chains recognize cytomegalovirus antigens.

The germline V gene sets CDR1 to SGDLS and CDR2 to YYNGEE. V is pruned by 3 bases and J by 5 bases, leaving 11 bases of the junction without a gene match. The CDR3 covers 15 residues, taking in both the cysteine and the phenylalanine. Only the CDR3 DNA stays, 45 bases, in frame from base 1. The cohort consisted of 650 to 700 healthy bone marrow donors. Cohort members were all nominally healthy when sampled, although unrecorded immune exposures were likely present. The donor tested CMV seropositive and was one of the 289 seropositive cohort members. A peripheral blood sample was collected from each donor, and TCR beta sequencing was performed on peripheral blood mononuclear cells. Genomic DNA was extracted from the blood cell samples with the Qiagen DNeasy Blood Extraction Kit. On this clone itself: Its antigen has not been determined. No qualities accompany the bases; no much larger clone lies one base away.

Library creation used the immunoSEQ multiplex PCR assay. For the multiplex PCR, a mixture combining 60 forward primers for TCR Vbeta segments and 13 reverse primers for TCR Jbeta segments was used. The CDR3 region of rearranged TCR beta genes was amplified from genomic DNA by a multiplex PCR assay. Amplified TCR beta libraries were sequenced as 87-base-pair reads on the Illumina HiSeq System. The study's processing was this. In a later analysis, 77 million or so unique TCR beta chains were counted across the approximately 620 repertoires, and roughly 11 million of these chains were shared by at least two donors. A nearest-neighbor algorithm error-corrected the raw reads and collapsed the reads into unique sequences, merging closely related sequences to remove PCR and sequencing errors. To assign V, D and J gene segments, CDR3 sequences were aligned to IMGT reference sequences. For a sequence to be retained, a match of at least six nucleotides to both a V gene segment and a J gene segment was required. Rearrangements were classified as productive when the CDR3 lacked stop codons and remained in frame with V and J, and all other rearrangements were classified as non-productive. CDR3 was defined according to IMGT convention as the region running from the second conserved V-encoded cysteine to the conserved J-encoded phenylalanine. The earlier analysis of around 640 of the donors excluded sequences that lacked an unambiguous match to a single V gene segment. An earlier analysis of around 600 of the donors classified V segments as functional when productive rearrangements were above 56.7% and as segregating when the standard deviation between donors was above 5%. A statistical classification framework was developed to diagnose cytomegalovirus status using the catalog of TCR beta chain sequences. V and J gene assignment, in a later analysis, came from comparing TCR nucleotide sequences with IMGT/GENE-DB human TR gene sequences. Using the TCRdist pipeline, a later analysis assigned CDR3 sequences along with most-parsimonious VDJ recombination scenarios. A later analysis defined each TCR beta chain by its CDR3 amino acid sequence plus V-gene family, and excluded reads lacking a unique V-gene family. As a way to deal with suspected cross-contamination and a sequencing artifact, a later analysis dropped hundreds of nucleotide sequences that were highly shared and had low generation probability. For each public chain, a later analysis derived a clonal expansion index from normalized ranks of inferred template counts within each repertoire. In a later analysis, generation probabilities were computed using a VDJ recombination model fitted to out-of-frame rearrangements, and the results were checked against IGoR. A later analysis scored TCR-TCR, TCR-HLA and TCR-CMV co-occurrence with hypergeometric tests, applying a repertoire-size bias correction to TCR pairs. A later analysis estimated false discovery rates by permuting HLA or CMV assignments 20 times. A later analysis grouped co-occurring TCRs with DBSCAN, adding TCRdist sequence similarity when clustering within HLA-allele-positive subsets. Repertoires with fewer than 30,000 or more than 120,000 public chains, plus five repertoires with anomalous nucleotide sharing, were excluded from co-occurrence clustering. Held by TCRdb, this immuneACCESS table contains in-frame sequences only and omits some clones. Under half of the omission traces to an unresolved V gene where checked; the cause of the rest is unknown. V, J and clone size are taken as reported in that table, and D and trimming were inferred from the DNA itself. This sample holds 150,000 to 200,000 clones; 80% were observed only once. The ten largest clones add up to about 6% of the sample.

This clonotype originated in a middle-aged man in good health and CMV-seropositive. The specimen sequenced was PBMCs. Here the chain combines TRBV9 and TRBJ2-7; TRBD1 matches 7 bases in the middle. The CDR3 sequence is CASSAGAGGSHEQYF. The bases read TGTGCCAGCAGCGCCGGGGCAGGGGGTAGCCACGAGCAGTACTTC.